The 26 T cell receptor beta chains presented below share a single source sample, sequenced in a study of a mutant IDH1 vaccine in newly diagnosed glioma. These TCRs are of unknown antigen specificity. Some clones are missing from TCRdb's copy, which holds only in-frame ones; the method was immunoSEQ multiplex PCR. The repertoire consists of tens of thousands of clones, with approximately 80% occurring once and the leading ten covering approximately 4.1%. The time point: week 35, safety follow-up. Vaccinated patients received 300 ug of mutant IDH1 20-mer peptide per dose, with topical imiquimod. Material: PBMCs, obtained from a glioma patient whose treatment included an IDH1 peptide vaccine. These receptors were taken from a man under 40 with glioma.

The CDR3 protein is CASSKALGQETQYF. CDR3 DNA sequence: TGTGCCAGTAGTAAGGCCCTGGGCCAAGAGACCCAGTACTTC. The chain couples TRBV19 to TRBJ2-5, with D unclear. The CDR3 runs 14 residues. The germline V and J ends were trimmed by 4 bases and 1 base, with 10 bases remaining between them. Germline assignment: CDR1 LNHDA and CDR2 SQIVND (reference sequence).

In nucleotides, the CDR3 is TGTGCCAGCAGCTTGACCGGGACGGAGTTATACAATGAGCAGTTCTTC. Translated, it gives CASSLTGTELYNEQFF. V and J are TRBV7-2 and TRBJ2-1; D might be TRBD1 or TRBD2, each matching 5 bases. CDR1 SGHTA and CDR2 FQGNSA come from the germline V gene. The CDR3 totals 16 residues. The V end was cut by 3 bases, the J end by 4 bases, with 16 bases between.

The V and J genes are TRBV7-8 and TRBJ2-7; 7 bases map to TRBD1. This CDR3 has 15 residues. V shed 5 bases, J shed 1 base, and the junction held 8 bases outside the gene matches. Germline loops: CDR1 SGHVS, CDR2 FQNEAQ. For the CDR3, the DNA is TGTGCCAGCAGCGCAGACAGGGTAGGGTCCTACGAGCAGTACTTC. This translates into CASSADRVGSYEQYF.

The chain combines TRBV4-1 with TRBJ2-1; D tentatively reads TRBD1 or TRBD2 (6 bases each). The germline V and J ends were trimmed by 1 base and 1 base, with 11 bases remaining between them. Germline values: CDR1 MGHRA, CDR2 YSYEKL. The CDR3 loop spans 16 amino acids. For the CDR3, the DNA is TGCGCCAGCAGCCAAGGTAGGGGGGAATCCTACAATGAGCAGTTCTTC. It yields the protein CASSQGRGESYNEQFF.

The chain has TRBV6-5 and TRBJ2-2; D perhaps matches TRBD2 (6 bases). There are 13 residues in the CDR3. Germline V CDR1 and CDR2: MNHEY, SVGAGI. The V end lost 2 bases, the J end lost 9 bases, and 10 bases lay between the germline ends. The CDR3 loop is CASSYALARELFF. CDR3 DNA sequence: TGTGCCAGCAGTTACGCACTAGCCCGGGAGCTGTTTTTT.

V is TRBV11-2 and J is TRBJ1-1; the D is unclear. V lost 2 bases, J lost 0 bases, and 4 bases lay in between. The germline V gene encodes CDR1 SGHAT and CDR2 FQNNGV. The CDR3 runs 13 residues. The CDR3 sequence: CASSLHLNTEAFF. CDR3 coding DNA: TGTGCCAGCAGCTTACACCTGAACACTGAAGCTTTCTTT.

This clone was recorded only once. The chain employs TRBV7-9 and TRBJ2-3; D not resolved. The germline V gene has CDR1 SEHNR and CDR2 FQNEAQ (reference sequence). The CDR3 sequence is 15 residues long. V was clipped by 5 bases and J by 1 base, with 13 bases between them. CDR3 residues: CASSRRTFGTDTQYF. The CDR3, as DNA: TGTGCCAGCAGCCGACGGACCTTCGGCACAGATACGCAGTATTTT.

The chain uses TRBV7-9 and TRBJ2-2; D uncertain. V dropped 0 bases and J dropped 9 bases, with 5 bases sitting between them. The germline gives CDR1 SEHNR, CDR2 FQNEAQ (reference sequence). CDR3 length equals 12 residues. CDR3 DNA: TGTGCCAGCAGCTTAGCTAGCCGGGAGCTGTTTTTT. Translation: CASSLASRELFF.

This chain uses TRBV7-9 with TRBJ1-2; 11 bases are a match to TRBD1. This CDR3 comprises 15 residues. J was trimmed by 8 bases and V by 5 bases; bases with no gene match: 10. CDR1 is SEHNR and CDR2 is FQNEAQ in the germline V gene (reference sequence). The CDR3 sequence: CASSTWTGGAKGYTF. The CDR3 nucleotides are TGTGCCAGCAGCACCTGGACAGGGGGCGCGAAGGGCTACACCTTC.

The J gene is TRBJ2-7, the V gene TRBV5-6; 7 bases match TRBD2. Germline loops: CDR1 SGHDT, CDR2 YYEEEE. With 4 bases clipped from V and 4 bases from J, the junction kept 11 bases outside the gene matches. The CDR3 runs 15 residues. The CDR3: CASSTAGTTIYEQYF. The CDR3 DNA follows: TGTGCCAGCAGCACCGCCGGGACTACTATTTACGAGCAGTACTTC.

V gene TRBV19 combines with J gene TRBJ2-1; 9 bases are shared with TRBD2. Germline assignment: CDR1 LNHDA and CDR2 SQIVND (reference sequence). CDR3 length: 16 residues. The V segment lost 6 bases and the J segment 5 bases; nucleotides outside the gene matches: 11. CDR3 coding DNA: TGTGCCAGTAGGAGCGGGGGGCTAAGGGGGCACAATGAGCAGTTCTTC. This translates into CASRSGGLRGHNEQFF.

The CDR3 region has the DNA TGCGCCAGCAGCCAAGTTGTCGGGGCAGATACGCAGTATTTT. Protein product: CASSQVVGADTQYF. The chain is built from TRBV4-1 and TRBJ2-3, with TRBD2 as a possible D gene (5 bases). Germline loops: CDR1 MGHRA, CDR2 YSYEKL. The CDR3 contains 14 residues. V shed 1 base and J shed 4 bases, with 9 bases lying between them.

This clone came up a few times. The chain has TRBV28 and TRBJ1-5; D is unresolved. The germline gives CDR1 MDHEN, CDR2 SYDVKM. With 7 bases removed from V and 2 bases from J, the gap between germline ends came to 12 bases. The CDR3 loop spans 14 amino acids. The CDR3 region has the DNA TGTGCCAGCACCAAAAACGGAGGCAATCAGCCCCAGCATTTT. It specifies CASTKNGGNQPQHF.

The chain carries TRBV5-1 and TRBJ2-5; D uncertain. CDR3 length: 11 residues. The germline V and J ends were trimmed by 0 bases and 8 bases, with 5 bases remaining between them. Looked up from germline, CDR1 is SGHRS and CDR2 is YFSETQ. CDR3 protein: CASSLGDTQYF. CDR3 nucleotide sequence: TGCGCCAGCAGCTTGGGGGATACCCAGTACTTC.

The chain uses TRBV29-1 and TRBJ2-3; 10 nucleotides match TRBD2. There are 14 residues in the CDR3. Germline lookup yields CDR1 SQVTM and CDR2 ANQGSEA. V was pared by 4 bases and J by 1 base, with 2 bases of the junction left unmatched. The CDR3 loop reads CSVALAGRTDTQYF. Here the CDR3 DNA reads TGCAGCGTTGCACTAGCGGGGCGCACAGATACGCAGTATTTT.

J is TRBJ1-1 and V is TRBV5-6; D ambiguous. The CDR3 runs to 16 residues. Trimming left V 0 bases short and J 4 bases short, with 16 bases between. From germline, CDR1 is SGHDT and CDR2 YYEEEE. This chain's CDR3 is CASSLGAALTSTEAFF. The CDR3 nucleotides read TGTGCCAGCAGCTTGGGGGCAGCCCTTACTTCCACTGAAGCTTTCTTT.

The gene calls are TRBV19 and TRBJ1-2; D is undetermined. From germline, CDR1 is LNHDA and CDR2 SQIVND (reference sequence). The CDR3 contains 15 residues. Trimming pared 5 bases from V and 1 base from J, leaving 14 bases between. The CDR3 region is CASSPDLGINYGYTF. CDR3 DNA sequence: TGTGCCAGTAGTCCTGATTTAGGGATTAACTATGGCTACACCTTC.

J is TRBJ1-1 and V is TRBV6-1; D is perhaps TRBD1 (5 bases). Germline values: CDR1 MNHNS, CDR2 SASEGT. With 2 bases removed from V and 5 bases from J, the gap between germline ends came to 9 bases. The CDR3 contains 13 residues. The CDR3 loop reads CASSELGATEAFF. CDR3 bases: TGTGCCAGCAGTGAACTAGGGGCGACTGAAGCTTTCTTT.

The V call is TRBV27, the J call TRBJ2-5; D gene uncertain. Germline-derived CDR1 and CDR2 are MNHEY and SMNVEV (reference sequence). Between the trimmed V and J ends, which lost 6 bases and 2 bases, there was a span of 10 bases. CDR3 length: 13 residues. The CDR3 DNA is TGTGCCAGCAGCTCCTTACTTCAAGAGACCCAGTACTTC. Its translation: CASSSLLQETQYF.

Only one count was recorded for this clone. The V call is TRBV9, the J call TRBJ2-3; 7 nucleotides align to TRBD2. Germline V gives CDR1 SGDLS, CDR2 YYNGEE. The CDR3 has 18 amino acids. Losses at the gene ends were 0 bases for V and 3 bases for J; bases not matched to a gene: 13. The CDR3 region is CASSVATGGTSFTDTQYF. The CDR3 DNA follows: TGTGCCAGCAGCGTAGCTACCGGGGGGACGAGTTTTACAGATACGCAGTATTTT.

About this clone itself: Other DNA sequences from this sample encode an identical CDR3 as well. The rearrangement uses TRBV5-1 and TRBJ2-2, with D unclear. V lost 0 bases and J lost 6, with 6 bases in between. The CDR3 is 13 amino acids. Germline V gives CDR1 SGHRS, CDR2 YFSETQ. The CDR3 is CASSLEGAGELFF. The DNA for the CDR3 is TGCGCCAGCAGCTTGGAGGGTGCCGGGGAGCTGTTTTTT. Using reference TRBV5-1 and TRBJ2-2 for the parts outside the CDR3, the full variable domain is KAGVTQTPRYLIKTRGQQVTLSCSPISGHRSVSWYQQTPGQGLQFLFEYFSETQRNKGNFPGRFSGRQFSNSRSEMNVSTLELGDSALYLCASSLEGAGELFFGEGSRLTVL.

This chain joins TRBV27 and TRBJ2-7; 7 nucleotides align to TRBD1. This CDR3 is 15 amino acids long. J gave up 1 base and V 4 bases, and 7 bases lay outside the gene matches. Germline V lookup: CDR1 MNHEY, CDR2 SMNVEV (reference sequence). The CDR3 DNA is TGTGCCAGCAGTTCTAACCCGACAGGGTCCTACGAGCAGTACTTC. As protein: CASSSNPTGSYEQYF.

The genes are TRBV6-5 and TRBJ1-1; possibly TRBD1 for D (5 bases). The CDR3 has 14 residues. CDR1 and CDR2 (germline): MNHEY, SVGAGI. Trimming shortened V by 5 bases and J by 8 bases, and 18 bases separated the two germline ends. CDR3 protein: CASSPPRDGKEAFF. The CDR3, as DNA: TGTGCCAGCAGTCCCCCACGGGACGGCAAAGAAGCTTTCTTT.

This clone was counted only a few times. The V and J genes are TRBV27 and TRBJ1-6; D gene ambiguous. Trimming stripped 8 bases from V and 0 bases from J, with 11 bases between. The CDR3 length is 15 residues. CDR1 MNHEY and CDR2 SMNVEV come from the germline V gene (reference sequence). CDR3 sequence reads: CASAYAGSYNSPLHF. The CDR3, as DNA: TGTGCCAGCGCGTACGCGGGCTCCTATAATTCACCCCTCCACTTT.

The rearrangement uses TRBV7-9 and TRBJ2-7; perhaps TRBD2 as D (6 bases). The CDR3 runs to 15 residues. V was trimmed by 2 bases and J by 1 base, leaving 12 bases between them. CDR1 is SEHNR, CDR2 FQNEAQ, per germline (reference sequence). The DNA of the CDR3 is TGTGCCAGCAGCTTAAGCGGGTCGTCGTCCTACGAGCAGTACTTC. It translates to CASSLSGSSSYEQYF.

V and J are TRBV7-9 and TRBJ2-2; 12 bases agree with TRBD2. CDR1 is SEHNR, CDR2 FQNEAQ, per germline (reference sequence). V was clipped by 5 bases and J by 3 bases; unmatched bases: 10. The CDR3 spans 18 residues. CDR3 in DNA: TGTGCCAGCAGCATCGGGACTAGCGGGTTGTTATACACCGGGGAGCTGTTTTTT. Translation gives CASSIGTSGLLYTGELFF.